Following are 17 T cell receptor beta chains from one sample sequenced in a study of shared clonotypes between healthy human individuals. Sequencing used immunoSEQ multiplex PCR; TCRdb keeps in-frame clones, though not all of them. The data hold approximately 340,000 clones, with less than 85% observed a single time. The sample was memory CD4+ T cells sorted from blood. Subset noted: CD45RA-negative fraction. These receptors were taken from a man aged 30 to 45 in good health.

This clone has more than one count but fewer than ten. V and J are TRBV6-5 and TRBJ1-4, with unresolved D. Germline assignment: CDR1 MNHEY and CDR2 SVGAGI. CDR3 length: 14 residues. V gave up 6 bases and J gave up 5 bases, with 13 bases separating them. The CDR3 DNA reads TGTGCCAGCAGCTCTGGACGGATCAATGAAAAACTGTTTTTT. As protein: CASSSGRINEKLFF.

The V and J genes are TRBV30 and TRBJ2-7; 7 positions match TRBD1. CDR1 and CDR2 from the germline V gene are GTSNPN and SVGIG (reference sequence). The CDR3 has 13 amino acids. V trimming: 5 bases; J trimming: 3 bases; junction bases outside the gene matches: 7. The CDR3 sequence: CAWGRQGSYEQYF. The CDR3 nucleotides are TGTGCCTGGGGAAGACAGGGTAGCTACGAGCAGTACTTC.

The chain uses TRBV5-4 and TRBJ2-2, with 11 nucleotides matching TRBD2. Germline trimming cut 5 bases from V and 3 bases from J; bases unmatched to any gene: 3. The CDR3 runs 15 residues. The germline V gene has CDR1 SGHNT and CDR2 YYREEE (reference sequence). CDR3: CASRPLAGDTGELFF. DNA of the CDR3: TGTGCCAGCAGGCCACTAGCGGGAGACACCGGGGAGCTGTTTTTT.

Details on this clone: The sample holds other DNA sequences that translate to the same CDR3. The chain carries TRBV19 and TRBJ2-2; D remains ambiguous. CDR1 is LNHDA and CDR2 is SQIVND in the germline V gene (reference sequence). The CDR3 totals 14 residues. With 2 bases removed from V and 1 base from J, the gap between germline ends came to 5 bases. The DNA of the CDR3 is TGTGCCAGTAGTATATCAGGGAACACCGGGGAGCTGTTTTTT. Amino acid sequence: CASSISGNTGELFF.

This chain uses TRBV29-1 with TRBJ2-7; 7 nucleotides match TRBD1. CDR3 size: 14 residues. J gave up 3 bases and V 6 bases, and 11 bases lay outside the gene matches. Germline V CDR1 and CDR2: SQVTM, ANQGSEA. This CDR3 is CSVRRGTAGYEQYF. CDR3 sequence (DNA): TGCAGCGTGCGGCGTGGGACAGCCGGCTACGAGCAGTACTTC.

The genes are TRBV5-1 and TRBJ1-4; possible D gene TRBD1, 6 bases. Germline V gene data show CDR1 as SGHRS and CDR2 as YFSETQ. This CDR3 has 16 residues. V lost 0 bases and J 2 bases, leaving 11 bases between the germline ends. Here the CDR3 reads CASSLARGATNEKLFF. CDR3 in DNA: TGCGCCAGCAGCTTGGCCCGGGGGGCGACTAATGAAAAACTGTTTTTT.

For this clone: The same CDR3 arises from other DNA sequences in this sample as well. The chain couples TRBV28 to TRBJ1-5, with TRBD1 identical over 11 bases. The ends lost 5 bases at V and 8 bases at J; junction bases unmatched: 5. The CDR3 extends over 14 amino acids. Germline V CDR1 and CDR2: MDHEN, SYDVKM. The CDR3 nucleotides are TGTGCCAGCAGTCCCGGACAGGGGGCCGAGCCCCAGCATTTT. Amino acid sequence: CASSPGQGAEPQHF. Full variable domain (remainder filled in from reference TRBV28 and TRBJ1-5): DVKVTQSSRYLVKRTGEKVFLECVQDMDHENMFWYRQDPGLGLRLIYFSYDVKMKEKGDIPEGYSVSREKKERFSLILESASTNQTSMYLCASSPGQGAEPQHFGDGTRLSIL.

The chain links TRBV5-4 to TRBJ2-3; a possible D gene is TRBD2 (6 bases). This CDR3 has 14 residues. The V end lost 4 bases, the J end lost 0 bases, and 9 bases lay between the germline ends. Looked up from germline, CDR1 is SGHNT and CDR2 is YYREEE (reference sequence). In DNA form, the CDR3 reads TGTGCCAGCAGCGGTAGCGGCAGCACAGATACGCAGTATTTT. Translated: CASSGSGSTDTQYF.

This clone has more than one count but fewer than ten. One end of the junction fails to match germline, which may point to a read error. V usage is TRBV7-7 and J usage is TRBJ2-2; 8 nucleotides line up with TRBD2. This CDR3 has 15 residues. Germline CDR1 reads SSHAT; CDR2 reads FNYEAQ (reference sequence). CDR3 in DNA: TGTGCTAGCAGCTCGAGCGGGAGTAAGGCCGGGGAGCTGTTTTTT. This translates into CASSSSGSKAGELFF.

This clone was detected many times. V is TRBV15 and J is TRBJ2-7, with D possibly matching TRBD2 (5 bases). Germline CDR1 reads LNHNV; CDR2 reads YYDKDF (reference sequence). Trimming shortened V by 4 bases and J by 2 bases, and 12 bases separated the two germline ends. The CDR3 sequence is 14 residues long. The CDR3 reads CATSTRTGTYEQYF. The DNA of the CDR3 is TGTGCCACCAGCACGCGGACGGGAACCTACGAGCAGTACTTC.

This clone was counted between two and nine times. Other DNA variants within this sample encode the same CDR3. The chain recombines TRBV11-2 with TRBJ2-1; D is unresolved. There are 12 residues in the CDR3. Trimming stripped 2 bases from V and 6 bases from J, with 5 bases between. Germline loops: CDR1 SGHAT, CDR2 FQNNGV. CDR3 bases: TGTGCCAGCAGCTTACACGGCAATGAGCAGTTCTTC. Protein: CASSLHGNEQFF.

The chain recombines TRBV5-1 with TRBJ2-5; D is possibly TRBD2 (5 bases). There are 14 residues in the CDR3. Germline V gene lookup returns CDR1 SGHRS and CDR2 YFSETQ. The germline V and J ends were trimmed by 3 bases and 5 bases, with 14 bases remaining between them. The CDR3: CASSSRDLSETQYF. CDR3 nucleotide sequence: TGCGCCAGCAGCTCCCGGGATCTGTCGGAGACCCAGTACTTC.

V usage is TRBV18 and J usage is TRBJ1-1, with a weak D call TRBD1 (5 bases). The CDR3 loop spans 15 amino acids. Trimming took off 5 bases at V and 4 bases at J, with 17 bases between the two ends. Germline CDR1 is KGHSH and CDR2 is LQKENI. CDR3 residues: CASSISKQESTEAFF. CDR3 nucleotide sequence: TGTGCCAGCTCAATTAGTAAACAGGAGAGCACTGAAGCTTTCTTT.

The chain's CDR3 is CASSLGGTHYGYTF. DNA of the CDR3: TGTGCCAGCAGCTTGGGTGGGACACACTATGGCTACACCTTC. The genes are TRBV5-6 and TRBJ1-2; weak D call: TRBD1 (6 bases). In germline, CDR1 is SGHDT, CDR2 YYEEEE. The V gene lost 0 bases and the J gene lost 3 bases, with 9 bases spanning the gap. The length of the CDR3 is 14 residues.

The chain links TRBV28 to TRBJ1-2; D is undetermined. Looked up from germline, CDR1 is MDHEN and CDR2 is SYDVKM. V was cut by 1 base and J by 3 bases, with 6 bases left in between. CDR3 length: 13 amino acids. The CDR3 nucleotides read TGTGCCAGCAGTTTATCGGCGGACTATGGCTACACCTTC. This sequence encodes CASSLSADYGYTF.

This clone appeared once. CDR3 bases: TGTGCCAGCAGTTCCCTCCCGACAGGGAACTCCTACGAGCAGTACTTC. Protein sequence: CASSSLPTGNSYEQYF. The chain has TRBV6-5 and TRBJ2-7; TRBD1 aligns across 7 bases. Trimming cost V 4 bases and J 0 bases; bases outside gene matches: 9. The germline gives CDR1 MNHEY, CDR2 SVGAGI. The CDR3 spans 16 residues.

This clone is a singleton in its sample. The rearrangement links TRBV27 to TRBJ2-7; 8 nucleotides line up with TRBD1. Trimming at V came to 5 bases and at J to 3 bases, leaving 9 bases not matched to a gene. In germline, CDR1 is MNHEY, CDR2 SMNVEV (reference sequence). The CDR3 is 15 amino acids. The CDR3 region has the DNA TGTGCCAGCAGTCAATACGGACAGGGAAGCTACGAGCAGTACTTC. Encoded protein: CASSQYGQGSYEQYF.